Listed below are T cell receptor beta chains from one sample, sequenced in a study of blood T cell repertoires in COVID-19. TCRdb keeps only in-frame clones here, not all; method: immunoSEQ multiplex PCR. This sample has just under 350,000 clones, with over 70% found just once. Sequenced: peripheral blood. These receptors originate from a woman between 50 and 59 years old with COVID-19, enrolled during active disease. Both conserved end residues are part of each CDR3. The order of the fields is clone size, D gene, V gene, CDR3 protein. D genes are given only for firm matches. Rows may omit the clone size; those that give it use once, few, many or a size class.

- - TRBV19 CASSIGGGGSGELFF
- - TRBV6-6 CASSYTQGGDSPLHF
- - TRBV6-2/TRBV6-3 CASSYRLRGVEMNTEAFF
once - TRBV7-2 CASSFGGSGANVLTF
- - TRBV7-2 CASSLVTGDTQYF
- - TRBV30 CAWSGLRGIREKLFF
- - TRBV29-1 CSVEARSGNYGYTF
- - TRBV19 CASSTNSNQPQHF
- - TRBV12-2 CASRLGAENTEAFF
- TRBD1 TRBV5-4 CASSIQGATAKNIQYF
- - TRBV7-3 CASSFAPGYEQYF
- - TRBV3-1/TRBV3-2 CASSLPTANYGYTF
once TRBD1 TRBV5-1 CASSLTGQEQETQYF
- - TRBV11-3 CASSLGRYNEQFF
- TRBD2 TRBV19 CASSPGGAGELFF
- TRBD1 TRBV7-9 CASSLGTGAGETQYF
once TRBD1 TRBV24-1 CATSDWTGRGPDTQYF
- - TRBV30 CAWTSTGTQETQYF
- - TRBV11-3 CASTIQGLGNTEAFF
- - TRBV4-2 CASSQERELEQYF
- TRBD1 TRBV5-1 CASSLAGQGPSPLHF
- - TRBV6-1 CASSETTIQAAPGYF
- - TRBV27 CASRLTVYYEQYF
- TRBD2 TRBV5-1 CASSFGVLAGGPEQYF
- TRBD2 TRBV13 CASSLAGLAGNITYEQYF
once - TRBV29-1 CSVGAEPGKPFTDTQYF
- TRBD1 TRBV6-6 CASSPGTGGTYSNQPQHF
- - TRBV7-9 CASSLRGTTDEQYF
- TRBD1 TRBV3-1/TRBV3-2 CASSPTGMAIYF
- - TRBV7-8 CASSLSLEQFF
- - TRBV6-5 CASSYNREPNIQYF
- - TRBV1 CTSSQGASGSAAYNEQFF
- TRBD1 TRBV5-4 CASSSQGDYGYTF
- - TRBV6-5 CASSSTHVASQYF
- TRBD1 TRBV6-5 CASSLGQGVGEQYF
- TRBD2 TRBV28 CATIMGGPVHTQYF
- - TRBV9 CASSVGLSYEQYF
once - TRBV7-8 CASSLGLAAGELFF
- - TRBV18 CASSPIPQGPFTNTGELFF
- - TRBV19 CASSITGTYEQYF
- - TRBV7-8 CASSRLGASSGYTF